This entry describes one T cell receptor (beta chain). Antigen: not known. After removal of 5 bases from V and 2 bases from J, the junction contained 7 bases not matched to a gene. This CDR3 is built from 15 residues. CDR1 is SGHAT and CDR2 is FQNNGV in the germline V gene. The data stem from a study of T cells in localized non-small cell lung cancer. Study outcomes and limitations: An association was observed between higher blood T cell density and longer overall survival.

Sequencing used immunoSEQ multiplex PCR; TCRdb keeps in-frame clones, though not all of them. The table shows 70,000 to 90,000 clones, with around 82% occurring only once. The material sequenced was peripheral blood, taken before any cancer treatment. The source of this sequence is a female donor older than 55 with stage I lung adenocarcinoma. This rearrangement joins TRBV11-2 to TRBJ2-7; 9 nucleotides agree with TRBD2. CDR3 region: CASSNPGLAPYEQYF. Here the CDR3 DNA reads TGTGCCAGCAGCAATCCGGGACTAGCACCCTACGAGCAGTACTTC.